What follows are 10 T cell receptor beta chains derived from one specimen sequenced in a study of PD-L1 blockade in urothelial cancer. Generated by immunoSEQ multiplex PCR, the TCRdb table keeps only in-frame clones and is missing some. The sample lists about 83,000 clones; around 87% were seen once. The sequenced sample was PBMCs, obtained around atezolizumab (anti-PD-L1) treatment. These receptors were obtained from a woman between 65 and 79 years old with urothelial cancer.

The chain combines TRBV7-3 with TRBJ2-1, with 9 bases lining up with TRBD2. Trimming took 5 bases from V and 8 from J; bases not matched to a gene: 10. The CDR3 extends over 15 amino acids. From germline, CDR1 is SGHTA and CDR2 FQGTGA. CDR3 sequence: CASSRYSGSSDEQFF. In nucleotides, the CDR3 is TGTGCCAGCAGCAGGTATAGCGGGAGTAGTGATGAGCAGTTCTTC.

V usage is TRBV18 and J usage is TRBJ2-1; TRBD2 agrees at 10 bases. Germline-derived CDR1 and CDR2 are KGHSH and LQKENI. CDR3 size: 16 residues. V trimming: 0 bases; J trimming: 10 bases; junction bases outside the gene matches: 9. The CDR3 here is CASSPPQGLAGAEQFF. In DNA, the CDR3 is TGTGCCAGCTCACCACCCCAGGGCCTAGCGGGAGCCGAGCAGTTCTTC.

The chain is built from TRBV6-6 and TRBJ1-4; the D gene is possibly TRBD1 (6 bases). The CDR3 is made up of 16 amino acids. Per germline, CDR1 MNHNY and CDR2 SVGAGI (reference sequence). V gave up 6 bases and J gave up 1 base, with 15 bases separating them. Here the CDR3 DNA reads TGTGCCAGCAGCTACAGCGAGGGGGTAACTAATGAAAAACTGTTTTTT. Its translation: CASSYSEGVTNEKLFF.

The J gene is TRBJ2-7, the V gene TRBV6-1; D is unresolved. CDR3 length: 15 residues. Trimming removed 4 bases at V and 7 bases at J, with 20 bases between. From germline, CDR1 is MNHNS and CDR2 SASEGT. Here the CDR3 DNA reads TGTGCCAGCAGTGGCCTTAGCAGCACCTATAAGGAGCAGTACTTC. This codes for CASSGLSSTYKEQYF.

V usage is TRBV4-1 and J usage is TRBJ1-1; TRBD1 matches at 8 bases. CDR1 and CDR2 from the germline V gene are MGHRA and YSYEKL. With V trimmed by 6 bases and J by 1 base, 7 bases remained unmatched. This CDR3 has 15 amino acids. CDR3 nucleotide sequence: TGCGCCAGCAGTCCTGGACAGGGCCCGAACACTGAAGCTTTCTTT. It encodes CASSPGQGPNTEAFF.

CDR3 region: CASSVGDSSTDTQYF. Written as DNA, the CDR3 is TGTGCCAGCAGCGTAGGGGACAGTAGCACAGATACGCAGTATTTT. The chain employs TRBV9 and TRBJ2-3, with 7 bases lining up with TRBD1. The CDR3 runs 15 residues. Per the germline V gene, CDR1 is SGDLS and CDR2 is YYNGEE. Trimming removed 0 bases from V and 0 bases from J; junction bases left unmatched: 1.

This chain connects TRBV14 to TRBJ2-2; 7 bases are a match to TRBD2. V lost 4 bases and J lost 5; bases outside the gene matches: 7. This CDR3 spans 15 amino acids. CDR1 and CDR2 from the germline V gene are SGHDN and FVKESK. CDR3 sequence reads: CASSRLASKTGELFF. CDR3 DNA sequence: TGTGCCAGCAGCCGACTAGCAAGTAAGACCGGGGAGCTGTTTTTT.

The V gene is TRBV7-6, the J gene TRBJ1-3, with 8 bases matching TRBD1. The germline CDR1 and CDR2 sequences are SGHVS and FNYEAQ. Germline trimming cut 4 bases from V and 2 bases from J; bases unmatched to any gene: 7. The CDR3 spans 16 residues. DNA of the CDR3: TGTGCCAGCAGCTCTAGGCCCAGGGGGCCTGGAAACACCATATATTTT. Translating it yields CASSSRPRGPGNTIYF.

CDR3 nucleotide sequence: TGTGCCAGCTCACCATCAATCGAGGGAGGGAACACTGAAGCTTTCTTT. This encodes CASSPSIEGGNTEAFF. This rearrangement joins TRBV18 to TRBJ1-1; D remains ambiguous. CDR3 size: 16 residues. Germline CDR1 and CDR2: KGHSH and LQKENI. V was cut by 2 bases and J by 1 base, with 14 bases left in between.

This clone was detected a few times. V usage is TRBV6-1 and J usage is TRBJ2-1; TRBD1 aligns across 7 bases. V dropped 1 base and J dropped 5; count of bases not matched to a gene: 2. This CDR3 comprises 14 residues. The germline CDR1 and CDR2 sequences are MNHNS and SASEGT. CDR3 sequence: CASSEVDRHNEQFF. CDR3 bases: TGTGCCAGCAGTGAAGTGGACAGGCACAATGAGCAGTTCTTC.